The 14 T cell receptor beta chains reported below all come from one sample, sequenced in a study of technical replicates of blood from a handful of donors. The data were produced by immunoSEQ multiplex PCR, yet TCRdb's version contains in-frame clones alone and is incomplete. The sample has about 100,000 clones; around 93% are singletons. Material: T cells isolated from PBMCs. The source of these receptors is a human donor in good health.

V and J are TRBV9 and TRBJ2-5; 7 bases fit TRBD2. Germline assignment: CDR1 SGDLS and CDR2 YYNGEE. The CDR3 totals 14 residues. Trimming at V came to 0 bases and at J to 3 bases, leaving 2 bases not matched to a gene. Here the CDR3 reads CASSVEGLKETQYF. The CDR3 DNA follows: TGTGCCAGCAGCGTAGAGGGACTAAAAGAGACCCAGTACTTC.

The J gene is TRBJ2-7, the V gene TRBV9; D might be TRBD1 (6 bases). The CDR3 loop spans 15 amino acids. V lost 0 bases and J lost 2, with 12 bases in between. Germline CDR1 reads SGDLS; CDR2 reads YYNGEE. CDR3 loop: CASSVGDTATYEQYF. The CDR3 DNA follows: TGTGCCAGCAGCGTAGGGGACACAGCCACCTACGAGCAGTACTTC.

The CDR3 spells CASSLNGQQPQHF. The CDR3 coding sequence is TGCGCCAGCAGCTTGAATGGACAGCAGCCCCAGCATTTT. The chain combines TRBV5-1 with TRBJ1-5, with a tentative D call TRBD1 (6 bases). The germline gives CDR1 SGHRS, CDR2 YFSETQ. This CDR3 has 13 residues. Deletions cut 1 base from V and 7 bases from J, with 9 bases between.

The V gene is TRBV10-3, the J gene TRBJ2-2; D gene unclear. Trimming left V 4 bases short and J 3 bases short, with 9 bases between. Per germline, CDR1 ENHRY and CDR2 SYGVKD. The CDR3 extends over 14 amino acids. In DNA, the CDR3 is TGTGCCATCAGTGTAGGCGGTTACACCGGGGAGCTGTTTTTT. Protein: CAISVGGYTGELFF.

The rearrangement joins TRBV7-9 to TRBJ2-1; tentatively, D is TRBD2 (5 bases). Germline CDR1 SEHNR, CDR2 FQNEAQ (reference sequence). The V end was cut by 10 bases, the J end by 6 bases, with 34 bases between. The CDR3 loop spans 19 amino acids. CDR3: CATFLNAAEVIIGSNEQFF. DNA of the CDR3: TGTGCCACTTTTCTTAACGCCGCGGAGGTGATAATAGGGTCCAATGAGCAGTTCTTC.

This chain links TRBV6-5 with TRBJ2-2; maybe TRBD2 (5 bases). Trimming stripped 7 bases from V and 8 bases from J, with 14 bases between. This CDR3 comprises 13 residues. Germline CDR1 is MNHEY and CDR2 is SVGAGI. CDR3 nucleotides: TGTGCCAGCATCAAGACCGGCGGGGGGGAGCTGTTTTTT. Protein: CASIKTGGGELFF.

The chain is built from TRBV2 and TRBJ1-5, with unresolved D. Germline V lookup: CDR1 SNHLY, CDR2 FYNNEI. CDR3 length: 14 amino acids. V was trimmed by 4 bases and J by 3 bases, leaving 10 bases between them. The CDR3 protein is CASSGYLNNQPQHF. Here the CDR3 DNA reads TGTGCCAGCAGTGGTTATTTAAACAATCAGCCCCAGCATTTT. The whole variable domain, remainder taken from reference TRBV2 and TRBJ1-5, is EPEVTQTPSHQVTQMGQEVILRCVPISNHLYFYWYRQILGQKVEFLVSFYNNEISEKSEIFDDQFSVERPDGSNFTLKIRSTKLEDSAMYFCASSGYLNNQPQHFGDGTRLSIL.

The V gene is TRBV7-2, the J gene TRBJ2-7; 13 bases agree with TRBD2. The CDR3 consists of 17 residues. CDR1 and CDR2 (germline): SGHTA, FQGNSA. The trim removed 0 bases at V and 4 bases at J, leaving 6 bases unmatched. CDR3 region: CASSLALGLAGIYEQYF. In nucleotides, the CDR3 is TGTGCCAGCAGCTTAGCGCTGGGACTAGCGGGAATATACGAGCAGTACTTC.

This rearrangement joins TRBV6-1 to TRBJ1-4, with unresolved D. The CDR3 length is 16 residues. Trimming took 4 bases from V and 2 from J, leaving 14 bases between them. Germline V gives CDR1 MNHNS, CDR2 SASEGT. The CDR3 loop reads CASSAPRVKTNEKLFF. CDR3 nucleotides: TGTGCCAGCAGTGCTCCTCGGGTGAAGACTAATGAAAAACTGTTTTTT.

The V and J genes are TRBV7-2 and TRBJ2-1; 8 bases line up with TRBD1. Germline V CDR1 and CDR2: SGHTA, FQGNSA. The CDR3 covers 18 residues. V gave up 0 bases and J gave up 4 bases; unmatched junction bases: 11. The CDR3 protein is CASSLAVGDRRFYNEQFF. CDR3 in DNA: TGTGCCAGCAGCTTAGCGGTAGGGGACAGGCGCTTTTACAATGAGCAGTTCTTC.

The V gene is TRBV7-7, the J gene TRBJ2-5, with D possibly being TRBD2 (5 bases). Per the germline V gene, CDR1 is SSHAT and CDR2 is FNYEAQ (reference sequence). CDR3 size: 16 residues. V was cut by 1 base and J by 5 bases, with 17 bases left in between. The DNA of the CDR3 is TGTGCCAGCAGCTTAGAGCCACCGGGATGGACGGAGACCCAGTACTTC. It codes for CASSLEPPGWTETQYF.

The chain employs TRBV30 and TRBJ1-1, with D perhaps TRBD1 (6 bases). V was trimmed by 5 bases and J by 12 bases, leaving 13 bases between them. This CDR3 is built from 10 residues. CDR1 and CDR2 (germline): GTSNPN, SVGIG (reference sequence). DNA of the CDR3: TGTGCCTGGGGGGCAGGGGAGACTTTCTTT. Amino acid sequence: CAWGAGETFF.

V is TRBV30 and J is TRBJ2-1; D not certain. V shed 4 bases and J shed 3 bases, with 13 bases lying between them. CDR1 is GTSNPN and CDR2 is SVGIG in the germline V gene (reference sequence). The CDR3 loop spans 14 amino acids. The CDR3 sequence: CAWTAVTGYNEQFF. The CDR3 DNA sequence: TGTGCCTGGACGGCGGTGACTGGCTACAATGAGCAGTTCTTC.

This chain uses TRBV18 with TRBJ2-1; 11 positions agree with TRBD2. This CDR3 has 16 residues. Germline V gene lookup returns CDR1 KGHSH and CDR2 LQKENI. V lost 6 bases, J lost 0 bases, and 4 bases stayed unmatched. CDR3 loop: CASSPGLAGSYNEQFF. The CDR3 DNA reads as TGTGCCAGCTCTCCAGGACTAGCGGGCTCCTACAATGAGCAGTTCTTC. Full variable domain (remainder filled in from reference TRBV18 and TRBJ2-1): NAGVMQNPRHLVRRRGQEARLRCSPMKGHSHVYWYRQLPEEGLKFMVYLQKENIIDESGMPKERFSAEFPKEGPSILRIQQVVRGDSAAYFCASSPGLAGSYNEQFFGPGTRLTVL.